This T cell receptor beta chain was obtained from a study of tumor and adjacent non-tumor tissue in lung cancer. In the study overall: There were around 11 adenocarcinoma, 2 squamous cell carcinoma and 1 small cell lung cancer cases.

Regarding the study as a whole: Normal lung showed higher cumulative top 100 clone frequency than tumor.

The template was RNA from unsorted bulk tissue. Three rounds of nested PCR, following a modified ARM-PCR protocol, produced the TCRbeta library. TCRdb itself ran the multiplex PCR reads through MiXCR, one entry per CDR3 protein. The table lists over 60,000 distinct CDR3 sequences, roughly 80% of them singletons. The germline V gene has CDR1 MNHEY and CDR2 SVGEGT. Trimming took 6 bases from V and 9 from J, leaving 21 bases between them. CDR3 length: 15 residues. About this clonotype itself: Its matching antigen is unknown.

The sample consisted of lung tumor tissue. The sequence was collected from a woman aged 45-59 years with non-small cell lung cancer. J is TRBJ2-1 and V is TRBV6-2 or TRBV6-3; TRBD1 is a possible D gene (5 bases). CDR3 sequence (DNA): TGTGCCAGCAGATCCCGGACAAGGGTTTTCGGTGAGCAGTTCTTC. It translates to CASRSRTRVFGEQFF.